The TCR beta chain described here comes from a study of human T cells and chemical hapten exposure. At the level of the study: Affected patients, primarily female, had alopecia areata, totalis or universalis.

TCRdb recomputed calls from the RACE reads with MiXCR, one row per CDR3 protein. The table has 82,000 or so distinct CDR3 sequences, 13% seen once. The CDR3 totals 13 residues. Trimming removed 6 bases at V and 4 bases at J, with 13 bases between. Germline V gene sequence: CDR1 DFQATT, CDR2 SNEGSKA (reference sequence). This clonotype was observed at least ten times. Regarding time point: patch test 3, about 24 weeks after DPC sensitization. Regarding treatment: therapeutic diphenylcyclopropenone sensitization with weekly scalp DPC. Sequencing used whole blood, obtained in connection with sensitization to the hapten diphenylcyclopropenone (DPC). The receptor's source is a woman aged 45-65 years with alopecia areata. Some clones in this sample may be carry-over from other donors' samples. The chain uses TRBV20-1 and TRBJ2-4; a weak D match, TRBD2 (6 bases). This CDR3 is CSARPGGKNIQYF. In DNA form, the CDR3 reads TGCAGTGCCAGGCCCGGGGGTAAAAACATTCAGTACTTC.